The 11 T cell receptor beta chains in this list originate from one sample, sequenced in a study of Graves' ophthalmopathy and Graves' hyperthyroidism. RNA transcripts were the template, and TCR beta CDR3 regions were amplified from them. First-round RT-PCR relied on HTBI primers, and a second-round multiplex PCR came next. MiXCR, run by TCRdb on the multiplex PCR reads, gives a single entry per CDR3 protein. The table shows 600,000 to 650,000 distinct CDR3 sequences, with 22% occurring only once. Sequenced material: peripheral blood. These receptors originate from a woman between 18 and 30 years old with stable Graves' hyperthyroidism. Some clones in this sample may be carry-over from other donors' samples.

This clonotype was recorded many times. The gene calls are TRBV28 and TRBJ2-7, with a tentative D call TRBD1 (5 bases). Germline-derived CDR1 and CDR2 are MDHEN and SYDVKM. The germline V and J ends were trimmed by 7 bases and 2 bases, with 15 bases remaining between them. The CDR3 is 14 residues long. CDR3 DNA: TGTGCCAGCATCGCACGGGCAGGGACCTACGAGCAGTACTTC. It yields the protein CASIARAGTYEQYF.

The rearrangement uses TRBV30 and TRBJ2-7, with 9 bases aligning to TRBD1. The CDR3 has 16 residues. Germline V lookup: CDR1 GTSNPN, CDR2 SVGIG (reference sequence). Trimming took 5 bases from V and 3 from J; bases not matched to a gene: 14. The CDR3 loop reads CAWHRRGRQGGYEQYF. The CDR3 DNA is TGTGCCTGGCACCGCCGTGGGAGACAGGGGGGCTACGAGCAGTACTTC.

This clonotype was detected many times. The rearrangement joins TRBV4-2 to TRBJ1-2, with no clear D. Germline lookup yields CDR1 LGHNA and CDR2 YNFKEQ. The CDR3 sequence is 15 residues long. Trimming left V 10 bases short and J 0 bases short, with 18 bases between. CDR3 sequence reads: CATSYDRDTNYGYTF. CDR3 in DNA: TGTGCCACCAGTTATGATCGGGATACTAACTATGGCTACACCTTC.

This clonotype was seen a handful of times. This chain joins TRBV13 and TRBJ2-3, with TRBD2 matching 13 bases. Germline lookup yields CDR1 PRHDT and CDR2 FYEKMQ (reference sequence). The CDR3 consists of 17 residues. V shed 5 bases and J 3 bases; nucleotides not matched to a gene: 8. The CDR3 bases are TGTGCCAGCAGCCAGGCGATGACTAGCGGGGGGACAGATACGCAGTATTTT. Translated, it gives CASSQAMTSGGTDTQYF. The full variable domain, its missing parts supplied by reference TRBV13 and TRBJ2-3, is AAGVIQSPRHLIKEKRETATLKCYPIPRHDTVYWYQQGPGQDPQFLISFYEKMQSDKGSIPDRFSAQQFSDYHSELNMSSLELGDSALYFCASSQAMTSGGTDTQYFGPGTRLTVL.

The CDR3 here is CATSDWGRDAQHF. The DNA for the CDR3 is TGTGCCACCAGTGATTGGGGTCGGGACGCCCAGCATTTT. The chain is built from TRBV24-1 and TRBJ1-5, with a tentative D call TRBD1 (5 bases). The CDR3 has 13 residues. Trimming took off 2 bases at V and 11 bases at J, with 12 bases between the two ends. CDR1 is KGHDR and CDR2 is SFDVKD in the germline V gene.

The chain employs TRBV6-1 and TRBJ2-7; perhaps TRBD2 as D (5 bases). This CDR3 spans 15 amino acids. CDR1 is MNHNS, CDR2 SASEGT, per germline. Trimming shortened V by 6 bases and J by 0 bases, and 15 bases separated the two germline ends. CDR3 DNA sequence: TGTGCCAGCAGCCCGACTATCCAAAGCTCCTACGAGCAGTACTTC. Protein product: CASSPTIQSSYEQYF.

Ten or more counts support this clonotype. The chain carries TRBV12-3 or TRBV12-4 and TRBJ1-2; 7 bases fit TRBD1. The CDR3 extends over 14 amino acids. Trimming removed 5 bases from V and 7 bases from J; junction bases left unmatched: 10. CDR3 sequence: CASSTSRQGRGYTF. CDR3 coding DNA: TGTGCCAGCAGTACTAGCAGACAGGGCCGTGGCTACACCTTC.

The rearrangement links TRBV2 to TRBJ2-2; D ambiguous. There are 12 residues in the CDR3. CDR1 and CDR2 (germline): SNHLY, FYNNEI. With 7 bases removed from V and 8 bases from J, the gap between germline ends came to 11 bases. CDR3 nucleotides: TGTGCCAGCATCAAAACCTCTGGGGAGCTGTTTTTT. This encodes CASIKTSGELFF.

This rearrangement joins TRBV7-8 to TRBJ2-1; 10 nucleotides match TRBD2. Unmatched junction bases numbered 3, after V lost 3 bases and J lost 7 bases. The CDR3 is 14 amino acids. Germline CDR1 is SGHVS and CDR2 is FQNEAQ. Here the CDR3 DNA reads TGTGCCAGCAGCTTCCAACTAGCGGGAAATGAGCAGTTCTTC. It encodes CASSFQLAGNEQFF.

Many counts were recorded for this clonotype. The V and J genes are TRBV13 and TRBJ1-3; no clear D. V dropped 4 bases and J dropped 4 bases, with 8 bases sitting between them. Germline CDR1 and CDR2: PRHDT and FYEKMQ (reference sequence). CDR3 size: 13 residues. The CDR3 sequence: CASSSRAGNTIYF. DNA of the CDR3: TGTGCCAGCAGCTCACGAGCGGGAAACACCATATATTTT.

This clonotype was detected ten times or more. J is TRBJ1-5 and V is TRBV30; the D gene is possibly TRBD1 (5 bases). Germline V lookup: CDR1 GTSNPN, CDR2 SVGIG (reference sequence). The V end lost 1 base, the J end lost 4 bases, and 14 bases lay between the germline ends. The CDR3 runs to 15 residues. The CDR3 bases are TGTGCCTGGAGTGGGGGACCGGGTTTTAATCAGCCCCAGCATTTT. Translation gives CAWSGGPGFNQPQHF.